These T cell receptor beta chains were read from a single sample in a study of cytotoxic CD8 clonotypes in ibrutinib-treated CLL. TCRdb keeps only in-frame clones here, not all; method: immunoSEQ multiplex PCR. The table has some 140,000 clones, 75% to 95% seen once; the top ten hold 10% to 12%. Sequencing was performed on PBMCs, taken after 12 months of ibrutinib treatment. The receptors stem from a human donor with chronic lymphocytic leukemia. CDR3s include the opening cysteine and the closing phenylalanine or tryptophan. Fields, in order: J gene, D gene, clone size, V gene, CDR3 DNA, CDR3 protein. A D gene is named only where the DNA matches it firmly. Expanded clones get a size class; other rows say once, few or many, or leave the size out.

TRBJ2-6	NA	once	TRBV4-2	TGTGCCAGCAGCCAAGTGTTGAACTCTGGGGCCAACGTCCTGACTTTC	CASSQVLNSGANVLTF
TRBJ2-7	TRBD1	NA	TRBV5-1	TGCGCCAGCAGCCTAAGGGACAGCCACATCCACGAGCAGTACTTC	CASSLRDSHIHEQYF
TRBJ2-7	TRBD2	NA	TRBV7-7	TGTGCTAGCAGCACTCGGGGGGGCGAGCAGTACTTC	CASSTRGGEQYF
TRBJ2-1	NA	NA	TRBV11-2	TGTGCCAGCAGCTTCGACAGAAACTCCTACAATGAGCAGTTCTTC	CASSFDRNSYNEQFF
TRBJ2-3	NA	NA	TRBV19	TGTGCCAGTAGTATACAGGGGAACACAGATACGCAGTATTTT	CASSIQGNTDTQYF
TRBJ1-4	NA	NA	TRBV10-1	TGCGCCAGGCCGGGGGAAAAACTGTTTTTT	CARPGEKLFF
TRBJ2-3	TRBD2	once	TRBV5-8	TGTGCCAGCAGCTTCGGGACTAGCGGGAGGTCAGATACGCAGTATTTT	CASSFGTSGRSDTQYF
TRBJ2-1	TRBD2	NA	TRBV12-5	TGTGCTAGTGGTTTGGTCGATGGGTTTACTAGCGGGAGTAATCCGGGTGAGCAGTTCTTC	CASGLVDGFTSGSNPGEQFF
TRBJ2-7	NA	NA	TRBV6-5	TGTGCCAGCAGTTATCAGGCGGCCTCCTACGAGCAGTACTTC	CASSYQAASYEQYF
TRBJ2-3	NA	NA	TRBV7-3	TGTGCCAGCAGCTTACAGGAGGGCTTCACAGGCGCAGATACGCAGTATTTT	CASSLQEGFTGADTQYF
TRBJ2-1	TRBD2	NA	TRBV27	TGTGCCAGCAGTCCACCGCGATTGGCGGGAGTTTTGGAGCAGTTCTTC	CASSPPRLAGVLEQFF
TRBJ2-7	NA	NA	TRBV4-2	TGTGCCAGCAGCCAAGATTCGGGGGAATCGTACGAGCAGTACTTC	CASSQDSGESYEQYF
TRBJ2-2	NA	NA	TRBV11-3	TGTGCCAGCAGCTCCGGCAGCCGCACCGGGGAGCTGTTTTTT	CASSSGSRTGELFF
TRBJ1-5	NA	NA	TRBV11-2	TGTGCCAGCAGCTTAGGGCAGAATCAGCCCCAGCATTTT	CASSLGQNQPQHF
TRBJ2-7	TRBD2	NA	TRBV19	TGTGCCAGTACCCCCACCGGGACTAGCTCGTCCGAGCAGTACTTC	CASTPTGTSSSEQYF
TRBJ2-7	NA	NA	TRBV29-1	TGCAGCGCCGGGGCTAGCTCCTACGAGCAGTACTTC	CSAGASSYEQYF
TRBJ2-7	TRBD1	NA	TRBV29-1	TGCAGCGTGGGACAGGGGGCATACGAGCAGTACTTC	CSVGQGAYEQYF
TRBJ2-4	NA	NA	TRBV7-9	TGTGCCAGCAGCTTAGGCGGCGCAGGAGGAAACCAAAACATTCAGTACTTC	CASSLGGAGGNQNIQYF
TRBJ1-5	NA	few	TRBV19	TGTGCCAGTAGTATCGAGGGAGGTAATCAGCCCCAGCATTTT	CASSIEGGNQPQHF
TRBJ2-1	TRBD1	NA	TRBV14	TGTGCCAGCAGCCCTTGGACAGGGGGCGGGTTGGCAAATGAGCAGTTCTTC	CASSPWTGGGLANEQFF
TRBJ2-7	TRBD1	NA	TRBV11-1	TGTGCCAGCAGCGGGGGACAGGGCCTCTCCGAGCAGTACTTC	CASSGGQGLSEQYF
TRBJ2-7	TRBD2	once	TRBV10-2	TGCGCCAGCAGTGAGTCGGGGCTAGCGGGAGCCTACGAGCAGTACTTC	CASSESGLAGAYEQYF
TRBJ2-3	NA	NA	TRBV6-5	TGTGCCAGCAGGAGACAGGTTACAAGAGATACGCAGTATTTT	CASRRQVTRDTQYF
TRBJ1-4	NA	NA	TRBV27	TGTGCCAGCAGCCTAGCAGGGGCGGGTGAAAAACTGTTTTTT	CASSLAGAGEKLFF
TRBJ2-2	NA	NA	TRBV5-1	TGCGCCAGCAGAACCGAGCAGACGGGGGAGCTGTTTTTT	CASRTEQTGELFF
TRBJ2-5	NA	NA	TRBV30	TGTGCCTGGAGTGTATCTCGCCGAACTGGGTCCCAAGAGACCCAGTACTTC	CAWSVSRRTGSQETQYF
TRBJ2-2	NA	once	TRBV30	TGTGCCTGGAGTGTATTAGGTGCGGCGACCGGGGAGCTGTTTTTT	CAWSVLGAATGELFF
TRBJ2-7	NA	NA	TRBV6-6	TGTGCCAGCAGTTACCCCCGGGACCCGCAGTACTTC	CASSYPRDPQYF
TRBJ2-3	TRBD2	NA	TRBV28	TGTGCCAGCAGTCCCGGGGTAGCGGGACTAGATACGCAGTATTTT	CASSPGVAGLDTQYF
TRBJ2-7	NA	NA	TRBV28	TGTGCCAGCAGTTTACATAAGCTACGGTACGAGCAGTACTTC	CASSLHKLRYEQYF
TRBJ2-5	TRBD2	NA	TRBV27	TGTGCCAGCAGACAAAGAGCGGGAGGGCCGGGAGAGACCCAGTACTTC	CASRQRAGGPGETQYF
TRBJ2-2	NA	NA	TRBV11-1	TGTGCCAGCAGGGGGACAATCTCGACCGGGGAGCTGTTTTTT	CASRGTISTGELFF
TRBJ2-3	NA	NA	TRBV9	TGTGCCAGCAGCGTAGGGGTAGGGGAGACAGATACGCAGTATTTT	CASSVGVGETDTQYF
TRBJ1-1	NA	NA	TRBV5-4	TGTGCCAGCAGTGGGGGGGCGGTGAACACTGAAGCTTTCTTT	CASSGGAVNTEAFF
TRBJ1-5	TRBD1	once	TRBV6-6	TGTGCCAGCAGCCCCGGGACAGGGATGAATCAGCCCCAGCATTTT	CASSPGTGMNQPQHF
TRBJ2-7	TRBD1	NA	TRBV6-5	TGTGCCAGCAGGCTTGGACAGGGGACCTTCTACGAGCAGTACTTC	CASRLGQGTFYEQYF
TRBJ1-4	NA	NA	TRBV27	TGTGCCAGCAGTTTATTTGTAAGCCAAAAACTGTTTTTT	CASSLFVSQKLFF
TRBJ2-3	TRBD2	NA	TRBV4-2	TGTGCCAGCAGCCAACGACTAGCGGGAGTTCGGGGTACTAGCACAGATACGCAGTATTTT	CASSQRLAGVRGTSTDTQYF
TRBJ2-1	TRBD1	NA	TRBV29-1	TGCAGCGTTAAAGGGACAGGGTTTTCCTACAATGAGCAGTTCTTC	CSVKGTGFSYNEQFF
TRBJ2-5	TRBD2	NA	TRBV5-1	TGCGCCAGCAGCGAAGGACTAGCGGGAGTGTTAGGTACGGAGACCCAGTACTTC	CASSEGLAGVLGTETQYF
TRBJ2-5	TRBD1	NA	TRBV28	TGTGCCAGCGGGACAGGGGCTTTGGAGACCCAGTACTTC	CASGTGALETQYF
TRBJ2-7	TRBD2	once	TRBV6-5	TGTGCCAGCAGTTACTCGAGCGGGACTCTGCTCGAGCAGTACTTC	CASSYSSGTLLEQYF
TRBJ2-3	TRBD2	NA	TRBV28	TGTGCCAGCACTTCCCCGGGGACTAGCGGGTTCACAGATACGCAGTATTTT	CASTSPGTSGFTDTQYF
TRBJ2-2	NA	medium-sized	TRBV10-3	TGTGCCATCAAGGGGGTGGGCCAGCACACCGGGGAGCTGTTTTTT	CAIKGVGQHTGELFF
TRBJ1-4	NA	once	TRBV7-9	TGTGCCAGCAGCTTAGATCCGGGGGCTGGTGAAAAACTGTTTTTT	CASSLDPGAGEKLFF
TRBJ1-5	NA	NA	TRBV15	TGTGCCACCAGCAGAACCGGCTCCTTGGGTCAGCCCCAGCATTTT	CATSRTGSLGQPQHF
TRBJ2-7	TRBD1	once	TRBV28	TGTGCCAGCAGTATGACAGGGAGACTCGACGAGCAGTACTTC	CASSMTGRLDEQYF
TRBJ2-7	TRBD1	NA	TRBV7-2	TGTGCCAGCAGGGGACAGGGAGGGGTACGCAGCTACGAGCAGTACTTC	CASRGQGGVRSYEQYF
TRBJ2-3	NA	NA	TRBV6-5	TGTGCCAGCAGTTCTGACAGGTTTCCCACAGATACGCAGTATTTT	CASSSDRFPTDTQYF
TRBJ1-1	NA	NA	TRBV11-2	TGTGCCAGCAGCTTAGATAGGGCTGAAGCTTTCTTT	CASSLDRAEAFF
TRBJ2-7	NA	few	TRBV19	TGTGCCAGTAGTAGTCAGGGGTTTGCCTACGAGCAGTACTTC	CASSSQGFAYEQYF
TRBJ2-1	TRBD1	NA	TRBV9	TGTGCCAGCAGCGGGGGACAGGGGGCCTATGAGCAGTTCTTC	CASSGGQGAYEQFF